Presented here are 11 T cell receptor beta chains from one specimen sequenced in a study of cytomegalovirus exposure and HLA in healthy donors. The primer mix had 60 Vbeta and 13 Jbeta primers. Clones were read by immunoSEQ multiplex PCR, and TCRdb kept only the in-frame ones, dropping some. The sample shows some 110,000 clones, under 80% of them seen only once. Sample: PBMCs. These receptors all come from a woman aged 50 to 60 in good health and CMV-seropositive.

The chain couples TRBV27 to TRBJ2-3; D might be TRBD2 (5 bases). The CDR3 runs to 14 residues. Trimming removed 5 bases at V and 8 bases at J, with 17 bases between. CDR1 MNHEY and CDR2 SMNVEV come from the germline V gene (reference sequence). The CDR3 sequence: CASSLGMRRGTQYF. In nucleotides, the CDR3 is TGTGCCAGCAGTCTAGGGATGCGCCGGGGTACGCAGTATTTT.

The CDR3 loop is CASIRDRHTGELFF. The CDR3 bases are TGTGCCAGCATTAGGGACAGACACACCGGGGAGCTGTTTTTT. This chain links TRBV6-1 with TRBJ2-2; TRBD1 aligns across 7 bases. Losses at the gene ends were 7 bases for V and 3 bases for J; bases not matched to a gene: 5. Germline lookup yields CDR1 MNHNS and CDR2 SASEGT. This CDR3 contains 14 residues.

This sequence joins TRBV19 and TRBJ2-5, with 13 bases lining up with TRBD2. Germline assignment: CDR1 LNHDA and CDR2 SQIVND (reference sequence). The CDR3 totals 15 residues. The ends lost 6 bases at V and 3 bases at J; junction bases unmatched: 4. The CDR3 loop is CASSGLAGEKETQYF. The CDR3 DNA reads TGTGCCAGTAGCGGACTAGCGGGGGAGAAAGAGACCCAGTACTTC.

This chain connects TRBV13 to TRBJ1-5; D is ambiguous. V gave up 0 bases and J gave up 5 bases, with 8 bases separating them. The CDR3 covers 14 residues. Germline V gene data show CDR1 as PRHDT and CDR2 as FYEKMQ (reference sequence). In nucleotides, the CDR3 is TGTGCCAGCAGCTTAGGAGGGAGCCATCAGCCCCAGCATTTT. It translates to CASSLGGSHQPQHF.

The V and J genes are TRBV7-2 and TRBJ1-5, with D maybe TRBD1 (5 bases). Germline V gives CDR1 SGHTA, CDR2 FQGNSA. The CDR3 length is 16 residues. The V and J ends lost 3 bases and 4 bases respectively, with 16 bases between them. In DNA, the CDR3 is TGTGCCAGCAGCTTGGCCCAGGGTAGGTGGAATCAGCCCCAGCATTTT. It encodes CASSLAQGRWNQPQHF.

This rearrangement joins TRBV7-3 to TRBJ2-1; 8 nucleotides match TRBD2. Germline V CDR1 and CDR2: SGHTA, FQGTGA. CDR3 length: 18 residues. The ends lost 5 bases at V and 0 bases at J; junction bases unmatched: 12. The CDR3 sequence: CASSRTVAGSSSYNEQFF. DNA of the CDR3: TGTGCCAGCAGCCGAACGGTAGCGGGGAGCAGCTCCTACAATGAGCAGTTCTTC. Drawing the rest from reference TRBV7-3 and TRBJ2-1, the complete variable domain is GAGVSQTPSNKVTEKGKYVELRCDPISGHTALYWYRQSLGQGPEFLIYFQGTGAADDSGLPNDRFFAVRPEGSVSTLKIQRTERGDSAVYLCASSRTVAGSSSYNEQFFGPGTRLTVL.

This clone was counted once. This chain links TRBV11-2 with TRBJ1-5; possibly TRBD1 for D (6 bases). The length of the CDR3 is 14 residues. V was clipped by 5 bases and J by 6 bases, with 14 bases between them. Germline CDR1 SGHAT, CDR2 FQNNGV. The CDR3 DNA sequence: TGTGCCAGCAGCCGCGGACAGTTCGGTCAGCCCCAGCATTTT. Translated, it gives CASSRGQFGQPQHF.

This chain links TRBV5-1 with TRBJ2-1; 10 bases map to TRBD2. Unmatched junction bases numbered 9, after V lost 0 bases and J lost 0 bases. CDR1 and CDR2 (germline): SGHRS, YFSETQ. The CDR3 loop spans 19 amino acids. In nucleotides, the CDR3 is TGCGCCAGCAGCTTGGCCGCAATAGCGGGGGGCCGCTCCTACAATGAGCAGTTCTTC. Translation gives CASSLAAIAGGRSYNEQFF.

This rearrangement joins TRBV7-2 to TRBJ2-1; 8 bases are shared with TRBD2. V lost 0 bases, J lost 4 bases, and 2 bases stayed unmatched. The CDR3 has 15 residues. Germline V gene lookup returns CDR1 SGHTA and CDR2 FQGNSA. Here the CDR3 DNA reads TGTGCCAGCAGCTTAGCAGCGGGGGCTTACAATGAGCAGTTCTTC. The encoded protein is CASSLAAGAYNEQFF.

The rearrangement joins TRBV7-9 to TRBJ1-4; 7 nucleotides line up with TRBD1. This CDR3 has 16 amino acids. The trim removed 4 bases at V and 6 bases at J, leaving 11 bases unmatched. Germline lookup yields CDR1 SEHNR and CDR2 FQNEAQ (reference sequence). CDR3 sequence (DNA): TGTGCCAGCAGCTCCACTAGGGGGCGCGTGGATGAAAAACTGTTTTTT. This encodes CASSSTRGRVDEKLFF. The full variable domain, rest sourced from reference TRBV7-9 and TRBJ1-4, is DTGVSQNPRHKITKRGQNVTFRCDPISEHNRLYWYRQTLGQGPEFLTYFQNEAQLEKSRLLSDRFSAERPKGSFSTLEIQRTEQGDSAMYLCASSSTRGRVDEKLFFGSGTQLSVL.

The chain links TRBV23-1 to TRBJ2-5, with D possibly matching TRBD2 (6 bases). TRBV23-1 is assigned to the ORF class and has an uncertain function. Trimming removed 6 bases at V and 5 bases at J, with 13 bases between. There are 13 residues in the CDR3. CDR3 residues: CASSPSGEETQYF. The DNA of the CDR3 is TGCGCCAGCAGCCCCTCGGGAGAGGAGACCCAGTACTTC.